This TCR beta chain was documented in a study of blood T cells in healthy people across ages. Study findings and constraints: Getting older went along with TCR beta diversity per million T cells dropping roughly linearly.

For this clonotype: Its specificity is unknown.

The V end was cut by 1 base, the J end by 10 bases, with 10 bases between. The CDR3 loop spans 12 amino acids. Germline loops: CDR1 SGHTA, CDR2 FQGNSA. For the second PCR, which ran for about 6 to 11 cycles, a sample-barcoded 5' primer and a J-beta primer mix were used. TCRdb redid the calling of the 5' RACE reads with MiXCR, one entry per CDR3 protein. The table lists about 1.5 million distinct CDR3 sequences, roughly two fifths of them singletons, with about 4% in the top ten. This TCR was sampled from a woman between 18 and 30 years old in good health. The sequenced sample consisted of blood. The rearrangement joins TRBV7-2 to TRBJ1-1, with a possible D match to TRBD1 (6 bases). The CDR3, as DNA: TGTGCCAGCAGCTTAGGCCCGGGGGCAGCTTTCTTT. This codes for CASSLGPGAAFF.